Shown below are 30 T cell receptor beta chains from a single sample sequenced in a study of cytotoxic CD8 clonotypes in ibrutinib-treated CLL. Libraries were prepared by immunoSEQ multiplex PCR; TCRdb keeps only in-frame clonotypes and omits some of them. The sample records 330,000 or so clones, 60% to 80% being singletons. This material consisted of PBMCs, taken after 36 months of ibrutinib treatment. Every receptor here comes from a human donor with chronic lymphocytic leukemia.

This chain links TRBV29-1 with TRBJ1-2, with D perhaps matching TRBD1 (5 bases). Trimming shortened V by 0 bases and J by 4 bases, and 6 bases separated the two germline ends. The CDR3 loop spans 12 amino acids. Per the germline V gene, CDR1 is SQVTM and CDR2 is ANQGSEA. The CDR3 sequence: CSVEDQGYGYTF. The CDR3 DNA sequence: TGCAGCGTTGAAGATCAGGGCTATGGCTACACCTTC.

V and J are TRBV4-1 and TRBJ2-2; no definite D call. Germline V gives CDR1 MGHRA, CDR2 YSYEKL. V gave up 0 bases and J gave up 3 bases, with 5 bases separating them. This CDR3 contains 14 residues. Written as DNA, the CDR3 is TGCGCCAGCAGCCAAGATGCGGACACCGGGGAGCTGTTTTTT. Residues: CASSQDADTGELFF.

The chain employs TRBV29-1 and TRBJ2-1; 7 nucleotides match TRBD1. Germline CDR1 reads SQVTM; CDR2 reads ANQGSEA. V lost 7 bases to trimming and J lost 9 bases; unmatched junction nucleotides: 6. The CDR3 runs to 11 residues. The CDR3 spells CSAEGAVEQFF. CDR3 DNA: TGCAGCGCAGAGGGGGCGGTTGAGCAGTTCTTC.

The CDR3 sequence is CASSPLGTGLTGELFF. CDR3 DNA sequence: TGTGCCAGCAGCCCCCTGGGGACAGGGTTAACCGGGGAGCTGTTTTTT. The V gene is TRBV25-1, the J gene TRBJ2-2, with 9 nucleotides matching TRBD1. V dropped 6 bases and J dropped 5; count of bases not matched to a gene: 10. Germline CDR1 is MGHDK and CDR2 is SYGVNS. The CDR3 extends over 16 amino acids.

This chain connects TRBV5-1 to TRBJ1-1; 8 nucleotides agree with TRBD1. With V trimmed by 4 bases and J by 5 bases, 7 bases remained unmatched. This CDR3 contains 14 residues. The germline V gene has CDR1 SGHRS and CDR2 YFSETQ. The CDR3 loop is CASSLRQGWTEAFF. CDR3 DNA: TGCGCCAGCAGCCTAAGACAGGGGTGGACTGAAGCTTTCTTT. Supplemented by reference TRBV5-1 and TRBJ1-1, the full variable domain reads KAGVTQTPRYLIKTRGQQVTLSCSPISGHRSVSWYQQTPGQGLQFLFEYFSETQRNKGNFPGRFSGRQFSNSRSEMNVSTLELGDSALYLCASSLRQGWTEAFFGQGTRLTVV.

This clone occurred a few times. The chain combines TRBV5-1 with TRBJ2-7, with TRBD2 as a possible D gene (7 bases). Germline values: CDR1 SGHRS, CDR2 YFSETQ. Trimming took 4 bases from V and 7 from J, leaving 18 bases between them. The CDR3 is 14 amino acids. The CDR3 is CASSQTAGAGEQYF. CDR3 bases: TGCGCCAGCAGCCAGACCGCGGGGGCGGGTGAGCAGTACTTC. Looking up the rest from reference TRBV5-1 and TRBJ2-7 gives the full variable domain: KAGVTQTPRYLIKTRGQQVTLSCSPISGHRSVSWYQQTPGQGLQFLFEYFSETQRNKGNFPGRFSGRQFSNSRSEMNVSTLELGDSALYLCASSQTAGAGEQYFGPGTRLTVT.

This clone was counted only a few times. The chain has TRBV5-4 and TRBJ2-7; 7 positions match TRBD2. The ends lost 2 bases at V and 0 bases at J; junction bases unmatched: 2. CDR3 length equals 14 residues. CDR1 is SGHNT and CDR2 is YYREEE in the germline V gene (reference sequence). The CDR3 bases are TGTGCCAGCAGCTTACGCGGGGGCTCCTACGAGCAGTACTTC. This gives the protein CASSLRGGSYEQYF.

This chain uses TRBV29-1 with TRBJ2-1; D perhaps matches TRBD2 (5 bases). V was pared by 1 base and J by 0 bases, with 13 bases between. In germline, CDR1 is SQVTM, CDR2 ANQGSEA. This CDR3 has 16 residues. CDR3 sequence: CSVEAGLHSSYNEQFF. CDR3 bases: TGCAGCGTTGAAGCCGGACTGCACTCCTCCTACAATGAGCAGTTCTTC.

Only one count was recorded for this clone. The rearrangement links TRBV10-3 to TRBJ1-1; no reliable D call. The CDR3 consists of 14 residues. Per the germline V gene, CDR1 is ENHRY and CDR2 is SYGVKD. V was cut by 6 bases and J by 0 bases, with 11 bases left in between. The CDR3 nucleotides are TGTGCCATCAGCGTTGGCGGGCTGAACACTGAAGCTTTCTTT. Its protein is CAISVGGLNTEAFF.

CDR3 protein: CSVPARQGLARNTEAFF. The CDR3 DNA reads TGCAGCGTCCCAGCTAGACAGGGATTAGCTAGGAACACTGAAGCTTTCTTT. V gene TRBV29-1 combines with J gene TRBJ1-1; 7 positions match TRBD1. V was pared by 6 bases and J by 1 base, with 17 bases of the junction left unmatched. The CDR3 loop spans 17 amino acids. Germline V lookup: CDR1 SQVTM, CDR2 ANQGSEA.

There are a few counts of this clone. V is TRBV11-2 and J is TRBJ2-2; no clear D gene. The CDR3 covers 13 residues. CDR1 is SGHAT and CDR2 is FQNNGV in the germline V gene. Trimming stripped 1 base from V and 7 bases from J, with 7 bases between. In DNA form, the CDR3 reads TGTGCCAGCAGCTTAGTATCAGGCGGGGAGCTGTTTTTT. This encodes CASSLVSGGELFF. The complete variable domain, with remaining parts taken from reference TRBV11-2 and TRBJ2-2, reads EAGVAQSPRYKIIEKRQSVAFWCNPISGHATLYWYQQILGQGPKLLIQFQNNGVVDDSQLPKDRFSAERLKGVDSTLKIQPAKLEDSAVYLCASSLVSGGELFFGEGSRLTVL.

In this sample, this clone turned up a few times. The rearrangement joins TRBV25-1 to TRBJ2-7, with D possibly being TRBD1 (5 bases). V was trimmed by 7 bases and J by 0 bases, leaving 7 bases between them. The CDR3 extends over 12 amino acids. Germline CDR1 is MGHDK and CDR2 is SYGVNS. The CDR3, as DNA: TGTGCCAGCACAGGGAACTCCTACGAGCAGTACTTC. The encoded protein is CASTGNSYEQYF.

The CDR3 coding sequence is TGTGCCAGTAGTATCGGCCGGGAGCGAAGCACAGATACGCAGTATTTT. The encoded protein is CASSIGRERSTDTQYF. The chain uses TRBV19 and TRBJ2-3; the D gene is possibly TRBD2 (6 bases). Germline CDR1 LNHDA, CDR2 SQIVND (reference sequence). This CDR3 comprises 16 residues. The ends were cut back, 3 bases at V and 0 bases at J, with 13 bases in the middle.

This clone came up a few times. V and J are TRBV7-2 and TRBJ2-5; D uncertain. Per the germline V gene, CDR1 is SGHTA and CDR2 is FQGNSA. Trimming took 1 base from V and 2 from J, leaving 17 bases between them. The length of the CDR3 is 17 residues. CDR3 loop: CASSLEGGVRPQETQYF. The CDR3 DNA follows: TGTGCCAGCAGCTTAGAGGGTGGGGTTAGGCCACAAGAGACCCAGTACTTC.

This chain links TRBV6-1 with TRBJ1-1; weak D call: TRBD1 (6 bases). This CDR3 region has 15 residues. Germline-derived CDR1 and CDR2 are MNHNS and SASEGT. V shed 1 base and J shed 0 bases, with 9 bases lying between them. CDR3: CASSEGYRVNTEAFF. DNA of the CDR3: TGTGCCAGCAGTGAAGGCTACAGGGTGAACACTGAAGCTTTCTTT.

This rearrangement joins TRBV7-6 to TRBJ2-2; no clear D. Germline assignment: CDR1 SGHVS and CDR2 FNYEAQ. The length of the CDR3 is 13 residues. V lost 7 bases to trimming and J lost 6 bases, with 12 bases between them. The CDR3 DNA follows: TGTGCCAGCACCCAGCCTCCCGCCGGGGAGCTGTTTTTT. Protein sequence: CASTQPPAGELFF.

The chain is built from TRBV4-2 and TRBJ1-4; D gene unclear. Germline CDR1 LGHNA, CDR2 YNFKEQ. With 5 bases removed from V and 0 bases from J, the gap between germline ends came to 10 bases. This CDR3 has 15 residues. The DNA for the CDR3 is TGTGCCAGCAGCATAACAGATACAACTAATGAAAAACTGTTTTTT. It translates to CASSITDTTNEKLFF.

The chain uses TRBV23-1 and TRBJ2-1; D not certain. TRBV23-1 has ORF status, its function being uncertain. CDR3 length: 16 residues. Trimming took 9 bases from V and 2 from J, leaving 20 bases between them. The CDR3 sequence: CARESDGKVPYNEQFF. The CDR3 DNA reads TGCGCCAGAGAAAGTGATGGGAAGGTCCCCTACAATGAGCAGTTCTTC.

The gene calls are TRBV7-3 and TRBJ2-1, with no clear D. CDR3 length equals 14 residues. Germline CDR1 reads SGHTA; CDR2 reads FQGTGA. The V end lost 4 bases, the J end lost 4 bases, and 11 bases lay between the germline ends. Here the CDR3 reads CASSSFGRYNEQFF. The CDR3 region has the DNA TGTGCCAGCAGCTCCTTCGGGCGGTACAATGAGCAGTTCTTC.

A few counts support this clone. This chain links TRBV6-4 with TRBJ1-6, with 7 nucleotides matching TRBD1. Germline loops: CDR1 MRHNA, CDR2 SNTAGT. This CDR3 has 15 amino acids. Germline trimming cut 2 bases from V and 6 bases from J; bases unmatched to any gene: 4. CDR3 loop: CASSDQGQTNSPLHF. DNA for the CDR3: TGTGCCAGCAGTGACCAGGGACAGACTAATTCACCCCTCCACTTT.

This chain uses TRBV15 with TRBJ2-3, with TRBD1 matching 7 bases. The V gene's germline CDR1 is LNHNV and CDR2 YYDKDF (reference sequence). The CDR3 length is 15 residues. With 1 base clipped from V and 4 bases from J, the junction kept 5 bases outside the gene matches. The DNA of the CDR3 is TGTGCCACCAGCAGAGGGAGACAGGGATCAGATACGCAGTATTTT. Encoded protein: CATSRGRQGSDTQYF.

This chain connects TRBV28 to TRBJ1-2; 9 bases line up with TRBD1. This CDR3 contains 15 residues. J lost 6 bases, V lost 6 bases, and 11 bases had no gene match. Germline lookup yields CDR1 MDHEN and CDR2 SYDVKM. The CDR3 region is CASSPADRGAHGYTF. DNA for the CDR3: TGTGCCAGCAGCCCCGCCGACAGGGGGGCCCATGGCTACACCTTC.

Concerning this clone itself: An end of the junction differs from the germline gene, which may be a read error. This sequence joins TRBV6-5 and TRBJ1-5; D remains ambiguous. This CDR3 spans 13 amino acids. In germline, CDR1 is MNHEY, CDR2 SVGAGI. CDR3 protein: CASTYSSNQPQHF. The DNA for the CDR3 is TGTGCCAGCACTTACAGTTCCAATCAGCCCCAGCATTTT.

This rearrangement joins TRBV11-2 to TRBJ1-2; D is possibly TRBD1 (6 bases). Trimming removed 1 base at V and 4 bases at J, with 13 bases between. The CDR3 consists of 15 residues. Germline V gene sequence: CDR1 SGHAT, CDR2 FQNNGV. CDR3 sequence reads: CASSLGATGPYGYTF. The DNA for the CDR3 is TGTGCCAGCAGCTTAGGGGCGACAGGCCCCTATGGCTACACCTTC.

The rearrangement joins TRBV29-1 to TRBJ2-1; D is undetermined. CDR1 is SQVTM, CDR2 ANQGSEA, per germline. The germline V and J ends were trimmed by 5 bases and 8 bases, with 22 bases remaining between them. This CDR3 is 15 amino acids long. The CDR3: CSVNEVSFFRDEQFF. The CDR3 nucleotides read TGCAGCGTTAACGAGGTTAGCTTTTTTAGGGATGAGCAGTTCTTC.

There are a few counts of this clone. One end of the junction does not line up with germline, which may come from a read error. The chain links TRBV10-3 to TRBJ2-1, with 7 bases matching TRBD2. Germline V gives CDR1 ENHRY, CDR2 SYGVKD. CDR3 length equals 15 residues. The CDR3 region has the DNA TGTGCCATCAGTGAGCGGCGGGAGTCCTTCAATGAGCAGTTCTTC. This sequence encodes CAISERRESFNEQFF.

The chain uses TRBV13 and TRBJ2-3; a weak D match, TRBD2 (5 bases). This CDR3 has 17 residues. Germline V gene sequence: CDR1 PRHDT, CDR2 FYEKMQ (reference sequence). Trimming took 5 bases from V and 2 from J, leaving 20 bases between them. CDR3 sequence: CASSPDGTRANTDTQYF. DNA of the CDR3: TGTGCCAGCAGCCCGGACGGAACTAGGGCAAACACAGATACGCAGTATTTT.

Here the CDR3 DNA reads TGTGCCAGCAGTCATTCCGGGACAGGGAGCGAGACCCAGTACTTC. It translates to CASSHSGTGSETQYF. The chain uses TRBV28 and TRBJ2-5; TRBD1 matches 9 bases. CDR1 is MDHEN and CDR2 is SYDVKM in the germline V gene. This CDR3 region has 15 residues. V shed 5 bases and J 5 bases; nucleotides not matched to a gene: 9.

In nucleotides, the CDR3 is TGTGCCAGCAGCTTGTTCAGGAATGAGCAGTTCTTC. This sequence encodes CASSLFRNEQFF. V usage is TRBV5-6 and J usage is TRBJ2-1; D unresolved. This CDR3 comprises 12 residues. Germline CDR1 reads SGHDT; CDR2 reads YYEEEE. Trimming stripped 1 base from V and 7 bases from J, with 6 bases between. The variable domain in full, completed from reference TRBV5-6 and TRBJ2-1, reads DAGVTQSPTHLIKTRGQQVTLRCSPKSGHDTVSWYQQALGQGPQFIFQYYEEEERQRGNFPDRFSGHQFPNYSSELNVNALLLGDSALYLCASSLFRNEQFFGPGTRLTVL.

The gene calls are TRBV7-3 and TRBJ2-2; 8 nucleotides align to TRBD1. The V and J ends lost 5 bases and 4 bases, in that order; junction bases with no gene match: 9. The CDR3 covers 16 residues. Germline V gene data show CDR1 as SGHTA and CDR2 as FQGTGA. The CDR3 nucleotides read TGTGCCAGCAGCCCTATAGGGACAGGTACCACCGGGGAGCTGTTTTTT. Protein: CASSPIGTGTTGELFF.